These T cell receptor beta chains were read from a single sample in a study of shared clonotypes between healthy human individuals. TCRdb's copy holds only in-frame clones and misses some; the assay was immunoSEQ multiplex PCR. There are about 2.1 million clones in the sample; about 94% occur only once, and about 1.7% lies in the top ten. Sequencing was done on a sample of naive CD8+ T cells from PBMCs. These receptors were obtained from a man between 18 and 29 years old in good health. Some clones in this sample may be carry-over from other donors' samples. Both conserved end residues are part of each CDR3. The D gene is left open where the match is weak. Not all rows give a size; the values are once, few, many and, for expanded clones, a class.

size	V	D	J	CDR3	DNA
-	TRBV7-9	-	TRBJ1-5	CASSLQSNQPQHF	TGTGCCAGCAGCCTCCAGAGCAATCAGCCCCAGCATTTT
once	TRBV5-1	-	TRBJ1-1	CASSSSGTEAFF	TGCGCCAGCAGCTCCTCCGGAACTGAAGCTTTCTTT
-	TRBV5-1	-	TRBJ1-2	CASSSTAITNYGYTF	TGCGCCAGCAGCTCGACAGCGATAACTAACTATGGCTACACCTTC
-	TRBV19	TRBD1	TRBJ2-7	CASSVTGTGAYEQYF	TGTGCCAGTAGCGTAACCGGGACAGGGGCCTACGAGCAGTACTTC
-	TRBV5-1	-	TRBJ2-7	CASSYGREQYF	TGCGCCAGCAGCTACGGACGCGAGCAGTACTTC
-	TRBV4-1	-	TRBJ2-7	CASSQHYREASSYEQYF	TGCGCCAGCAGCCAACACTACAGGGAGGCCTCCTCCTACGAGCAGTACTTC
-	TRBV23-1	TRBD2	TRBJ2-7	CASSQSALAGSSYEQYF	TGCGCCAGCAGTCAATCGGCACTAGCGGGCAGCTCCTACGAGCAGTACTTC
-	TRBV25-1	-	TRBJ1-1	CASSESRYEAFF	TGTGCCAGCAGTGAATCCCGATATGAAGCTTTCTTT
few	TRBV6-1	-	TRBJ1-5	CASSEARRPDHSNQPQHF	TGTGCCAGCAGTGAAGCGCGGCGGCCTGATCATAGCAATCAGCCCCAGCATTTT
-	TRBV10-3	TRBD1	TRBJ1-1	CAISDLSRDRGFGNTEAFF	TGTGCCATCAGTGATTTGTCGAGGGACAGGGGTTTTGGGAACACTGAAGCTTTCTTT
-	TRBV7-9	-	TRBJ2-1	CASSFVDRYNEQFF	TGTGCCAGCAGCTTTGTCGACCGATACAATGAGCAGTTCTTC
-	TRBV7-8	-	TRBJ2-2	CASSLRDVGELFF	TGTGCCAGCAGCTTAAGAGACGTCGGGGAGCTGTTTTTT